The clone carrying this TCR beta chain was seen many times. Its antigen is still unknown. TCRdb redid the calling of the reads with MiXCR, one entry per CDR3 protein. The sample lists about 250,000 distinct CDR3 sequences; 10% to 15% were seen once. The V and J ends lost 0 bases and 0 bases respectively, with 4 bases between them. CDR1 and CDR2 from the germline V gene are SGDLS and YYNGEE. The CDR3 has 13 residues. The data are from a study of T cell repertoires in cytomegalovirus infection. Study at large: Signatures in public TCR beta sequences pointed to both CMV infection and matching HLA type.

Regarding the study as a whole: There were carriers of CMV plus the relevant HLA, and cumulative public TCR beta family frequency identified them.

The TCR comes from a human donor in good health (CMV status not recorded). Some clones in this sample may be carry-over from other donors' samples. Sequenced sample: PBMCs. V usage is TRBV9 and J usage is TRBJ2-7, with D unclear. CDR3 region: CASSVASSYEQYF. In DNA, the CDR3 is TGTGCCAGCAGCGTAGCCAGCTCCTACGAGCAGTACTTC.